The 30 T cell receptor beta chains below come from one sample, sequenced in a study of blood T cell repertoires in COVID-19. Clones were read by immunoSEQ multiplex PCR, and TCRdb kept only the in-frame ones, dropping some. Counted here are 150,000 to 190,000 clones, approximately 81% occurring once; the ten biggest clones make up roughly 8%. Sequenced sample: peripheral blood. These receptors all come from a woman between 55 and 75 years old with COVID-19, enrolled during active disease.

CDR3 amino acids: CASIPTGYEKLFF. For the CDR3, the DNA is TGTGCCAGCATCCCGACAGGGTATGAAAAACTGTTTTTT. The V gene is TRBV28, the J gene TRBJ1-4, with TRBD1 matching over 7 bases. CDR1 and CDR2 from the germline V gene are MDHEN and SYDVKM. The CDR3 totals 13 residues. V trimming: 7 bases; J trimming: 6 bases; junction bases outside the gene matches: 5.

V usage is TRBV19 and J usage is TRBJ1-4; possible D gene TRBD1, 5 bases. V gave up 6 bases and J gave up 8 bases, with 10 bases separating them. The CDR3 sequence is 12 residues long. The germline CDR1 and CDR2 sequences are LNHDA and SQIVND (reference sequence). The DNA of the CDR3 is TGTGCCAGTAGCCCAGGGAGGGAAAAACTGTTTTTT. Protein sequence: CASSPGREKLFF.

V and J are TRBV7-8 and TRBJ2-7; 11 positions agree with TRBD1. The CDR3 is 16 residues long. Unmatched junction bases numbered 13, after V lost 5 bases and J lost 7 bases. The germline gives CDR1 SGHVS, CDR2 FQNEAQ. The CDR3 DNA follows: TGTGCCAGCAGCGCCGGGACAGGGGGAAGGGGAAGGGAGCAGTACGTC. It specifies CASSAGTGGRGREQYV.

CDR3 nucleotides: TGTGCCAGCAGCTTCGACAGGGGGAGAAATGGCTACACCTTC. It codes for CASSFDRGRNGYTF. V and J are TRBV3-1 (or the pseudogene TRBV3-2) and TRBJ1-2, with 9 nucleotides matching TRBD1. After removal of 5 bases from V and 6 bases from J, the junction contained 7 bases not matched to a gene. Germline CDR1 and CDR2: LGHDT and YNNKEL (reference sequence). The CDR3 runs to 14 residues.

The V call is TRBV6-1, the J call TRBJ2-7; 8 bases map to TRBD2. This CDR3 has 16 amino acids. J gave up 2 bases and V 4 bases, and 10 bases lay outside the gene matches. CDR1 and CDR2 from the germline V gene are MNHNS and SASEGT. The CDR3 here is CASSGGGGRPPYEQYF. The CDR3 DNA is TGTGCCAGCAGTGGGGGCGGCGGGAGGCCTCCCTACGAGCAGTACTTC.

The sample holds a few counts of this clone. The V call is TRBV28, the J call TRBJ2-1; D is perhaps TRBD1 (5 bases). Germline V gives CDR1 MDHEN, CDR2 SYDVKM. The CDR3 is 15 residues long. V dropped 3 bases and J dropped 5 bases, with 14 bases sitting between them. Here the CDR3 reads CASSLLTELHNEQFF. The CDR3 DNA is TGTGCCAGCAGTTTGTTGACAGAACTACACAATGAGCAGTTCTTC.

The rearrangement joins TRBV2 to TRBJ2-2; D gene uncertain. Germline-derived CDR1 and CDR2 are SNHLY and FYNNEI. V lost 9 bases, J lost 2 bases, and 7 bases lay in between. The CDR3 runs 12 residues. The CDR3 nucleotides read TGTGCCAGTAGCCGCAACACCGGGGAGCTGTTTTTT. It encodes CASSRNTGELFF.

V gene TRBV10-3 combines with J gene TRBJ2-7; 13 bases are shared with TRBD2. CDR1 is ENHRY and CDR2 is SYGVKD in the germline V gene. V was pared by 8 bases and J by 6 bases, with 10 bases of the junction left unmatched. The CDR3 runs to 15 residues. The CDR3 spells CAIGGATSGRGEQYF. The CDR3 nucleotides are TGTGCCATCGGGGGGGCAACTAGCGGGAGGGGCGAGCAGTACTTC.

The chain combines TRBV7-2 with TRBJ1-2; D is possibly TRBD1 (5 bases). V lost 5 bases and J 8 bases, leaving 15 bases between the germline ends. This CDR3 has 13 residues. Per the germline V gene, CDR1 is SGHTA and CDR2 is FQGNSA. Here the CDR3 DNA reads TGTGCCAGCAGCGCAGAATCAGGGTCCGGCTACACCTTC. Its translation: CASSAESGSGYTF.

In DNA, the CDR3 is TGTGCCAGCAGAGCACAGGGGTACTATGGCTACACCTTC. Its protein is CASRAQGYYGYTF. The chain carries TRBV6-5 and TRBJ1-2, with TRBD1 matching over 7 bases. V gave up 6 bases and J gave up 3 bases; unmatched junction bases: 4. CDR1 and CDR2 from the germline V gene are MNHEY and SVGAGI. CDR3 length equals 13 residues.

This clone was recorded a few times. The V call is TRBV7-8, the J call TRBJ2-3, with 10 bases lining up with TRBD2. The CDR3 length is 16 residues. CDR1 is SGHVS, CDR2 FQNEAQ, per germline. V lost 3 bases and J lost 4; bases outside the gene matches: 7. The CDR3 is CASSFILAGRSDTQYF. The CDR3 bases are TGTGCCAGCAGCTTCATACTAGCGGGGCGCTCAGATACGCAGTATTTT.

J is TRBJ2-3 and V is TRBV27; D perhaps matches TRBD1 (6 bases). The V and J ends lost 5 bases and 3 bases respectively, with 18 bases between them. The germline V gene encodes CDR1 MNHEY and CDR2 SMNVEV (reference sequence). The CDR3 consists of 16 residues. CDR3 in amino acids: CASSPTQGFGTDTQYF. CDR3 DNA sequence: TGTGCCAGCAGTCCGACGCAGGGGTTCGGTACAGATACGCAGTATTTT.

The rearrangement joins TRBV6-5 to TRBJ1-1; maybe TRBD1 (6 bases). This CDR3 has 15 amino acids. The V and J ends lost 5 bases and 2 bases respectively, with 15 bases between them. CDR1 is MNHEY, CDR2 SVGAGI, per germline. In DNA form, the CDR3 reads TGTGCCAGCAGTAACGGAGGGGGGGGAAACACTGAAGCTTTCTTT. It yields the protein CASSNGGGGNTEAFF.

The gene calls are TRBV2 and TRBJ1-1; D gene uncertain. V was shortened by 2 bases and J by 3 bases, with 7 bases between the two germline ends. Germline CDR1 SNHLY, CDR2 FYNNEI. CDR3 size: 13 residues. The CDR3 sequence is CASSEWEYTEAFF. For the CDR3, the DNA is TGTGCCAGCAGTGAATGGGAGTACACTGAAGCTTTCTTT.

This clone was recorded once. CDR3 in amino acids: CASSHTTGANYGYTF. The CDR3 coding sequence is TGTGCCAGTAGTCACACGACAGGTGCTAACTATGGCTACACCTTC. The chain is built from TRBV19 and TRBJ1-2; a weak D match, TRBD1 (6 bases). CDR3 length: 15 amino acids. The ends were cut back, 5 bases at V and 0 bases at J, with 13 bases in the middle. CDR1 is LNHDA and CDR2 is SQIVND in the germline V gene (reference sequence).

The V call is TRBV9, the J call TRBJ1-2; TRBD1 agrees at 11 bases. Trimming cost V 3 bases and J 2 bases; bases outside gene matches: 3. The CDR3 loop spans 15 amino acids. Germline lookup yields CDR1 SGDLS and CDR2 YYNGEE. CDR3 amino acids: CASSAGQGANYGYTF. In nucleotides, the CDR3 is TGTGCCAGCAGCGCTGGACAGGGGGCCAACTATGGCTACACCTTC.

V and J are TRBV10-1 and TRBJ2-3; 13 bases fit TRBD2. From germline, CDR1 is WNHNN and CDR2 SYGVQD (reference sequence). V dropped 5 bases and J dropped 0; count of bases not matched to a gene: 17. The CDR3 runs 21 residues. The DNA of the CDR3 is TGCGCCAGCAGTCCCTCCTCACTCGGACTAGCGGGAGCACCTAGCACAGATACGCAGTATTTT. As protein: CASSPSSLGLAGAPSTDTQYF.

The chain couples TRBV29-1 to TRBJ2-7, with 11 bases identical to TRBD1. V gave up 6 bases and J gave up 3 bases; unmatched junction bases: 4. There are 13 residues in the CDR3. Germline CDR1 and CDR2: SQVTM and ANQGSEA. The CDR3 DNA sequence: TGCAGCGTAGGGACAGGGGGACGCTACGAGCAGTACTTC. As protein: CSVGTGGRYEQYF.

This clone was observed a single time. The V call is TRBV7-2, the J call TRBJ2-2, with 7 bases that match TRBD1. This CDR3 comprises 14 residues. J gave up 4 bases and V 6 bases, and 5 bases lay outside the gene matches. From germline, CDR1 is SGHTA and CDR2 FQGNSA. The CDR3 DNA reads as TGTGCCAGCAGTACCGACAGGGCCACCGGGGAGCTGTTTTTT. Its protein is CASSTDRATGELFF.

The V and J genes are TRBV18 and TRBJ1-1, with TRBD1 matching 12 bases. Per germline, CDR1 KGHSH and CDR2 LQKENI. Germline trimming cut 2 bases from V and 2 bases from J; bases unmatched to any gene: 6. The CDR3 covers 17 residues. This CDR3 reads CASSPILGTGGNTEAFF. CDR3 DNA: TGTGCCAGCTCACCAATTCTCGGGACAGGGGGCAACACTGAAGCTTTCTTT.

In this sample, this clone turned up a few times. This chain uses TRBV5-1 with TRBJ2-2; D might be TRBD2 (6 bases). CDR3 length: 15 residues. Trimming removed 7 bases at V and 0 bases at J, with 13 bases between. The germline V gene encodes CDR1 SGHRS and CDR2 YFSETQ. CDR3 nucleotide sequence: TGCGCCAGCGACCCGACGGGAGCGAACACCGGGGAGCTGTTTTTT. Translating gives CASDPTGANTGELFF.

The genes are TRBV3-1 (or the pseudogene TRBV3-2) and TRBJ2-1; the match to TRBD1 covers 9 bases. V dropped 5 bases and J dropped 8; count of bases not matched to a gene: 7. Germline assignment: CDR1 LGHDT and CDR2 YNNKEL (reference sequence). CDR3 length: 14 residues. In DNA, the CDR3 is TGTGCCAGCAGCTTCGGGACAGGGAGCGATGAGCAGTTCTTC. Its protein product is CASSFGTGSDEQFF.

This clone was seen more than once but under ten times. The chain joins TRBV6-2 or TRBV6-3 to TRBJ2-2, with TRBD2 identical over 12 bases. The CDR3 has 17 amino acids. Trimming took 6 bases from V and 5 from J; bases not matched to a gene: 10. Germline V lookup: CDR1 MNHEY, CDR2 SVGEGT. Here the CDR3 reads CASSHRLAGDRTGELFF. The DNA of the CDR3 is TGTGCCAGCAGCCACAGACTAGCGGGAGATCGAACCGGGGAGCTGTTTTTT.

The chain uses TRBV5-1 and TRBJ2-2, with TRBD2 matching over 7 bases. The CDR3 totals 15 residues. Trimming cost V 5 bases and J 0 bases; bases outside gene matches: 4. The V gene's germline CDR1 is SGHRS and CDR2 YFSETQ. This CDR3 reads CASRRGGPNTGELFF. Written as DNA, the CDR3 is TGCGCCAGCAGACGCGGGGGACCGAACACCGGGGAGCTGTTTTTT.

The rearrangement joins TRBV10-3 to TRBJ2-7; 7 positions agree with TRBD2. The CDR3 runs 14 residues. Germline V gives CDR1 ENHRY, CDR2 SYGVKD. V was pared by 3 bases and J by 2 bases, with 4 bases of the junction left unmatched. The CDR3 reads CAISESAGTYEQYF. The CDR3 DNA follows: TGTGCCATCAGTGAATCAGCGGGGACCTACGAGCAGTACTTC.

The V call is TRBV18, the J call TRBJ1-2; weak D call: TRBD1 (6 bases). CDR3 size: 15 residues. Trimming took off 3 bases at V and 8 bases at J, with 19 bases between the two ends. Germline lookup yields CDR1 KGHSH and CDR2 LQKENI. For the CDR3, the DNA is TGTGCCAGCTCACCCCTCCCCCGGGACACCGAGGGCTACACCTTC. Translated: CASSPLPRDTEGYTF. The full variable domain, with the rest looked up from reference TRBV18 and TRBJ1-2, is NAGVMQNPRHLVRRRGQEARLRCSPMKGHSHVYWYRQLPEEGLKFMVYLQKENIIDESGMPKERFSAEFPKEGPSILRIQQVVRGDSAAYFCASSPLPRDTEGYTFGSGTRLTVV.

This clone was recorded once. The chain has TRBV7-3 and TRBJ2-3; 9 bases fit TRBD2. Germline CDR1 and CDR2: SGHTA and FQGTGA. V gave up 4 bases and J gave up 2 bases; unmatched junction bases: 10. This CDR3 contains 17 residues. The CDR3 nucleotides read TGTGCCAGCAGCTCCCGAGGACTAGCGCCTCACACAGATACGCAGTATTTT. This translates into CASSSRGLAPHTDTQYF.

The chain is built from TRBV5-4 and TRBJ1-2; 9 nucleotides align to TRBD1. This CDR3 is 16 amino acids long. Germline V lookup: CDR1 SGHNT, CDR2 YYREEE (reference sequence). The trim removed 0 bases at V and 5 bases at J, leaving 8 bases unmatched. The CDR3 spells CASSLGGGTGPYGYTF. The DNA of the CDR3 is TGTGCCAGCAGCTTGGGGGGCGGGACAGGGCCTTATGGCTACACCTTC.

The chain joins TRBV5-4 to TRBJ1-2, with TRBD1 matching over 9 bases. Germline CDR1 is SGHNT and CDR2 is YYREEE (reference sequence). The V segment lost 0 bases and the J segment 2 bases; nucleotides outside the gene matches: 2. This CDR3 spans 15 amino acids. This CDR3 is CASSLGGTGNYGYTF. CDR3 sequence (DNA): TGTGCCAGCAGCTTGGGTGGGACAGGGAACTATGGCTACACCTTC.

The rearrangement links TRBV6-1 to TRBJ1-2, with 8 nucleotides matching TRBD1. J gave up 4 bases and V 4 bases, and 14 bases lay outside the gene matches. Germline-derived CDR1 and CDR2 are MNHNS and SASEGT. This CDR3 spans 17 amino acids. The CDR3 DNA is TGTGCCAGCAGTGGTTCCCATTTTCAGGGGGCCCCCTATGGCTACACCTTC. Translating gives CASSGSHFQGAPYGYTF.